These 2 T cell receptor beta chains were sequenced from one sample in a study of T cell repertoires in cytomegalovirus infection (dated by TCRdb to between 2018 and 2021). This sample was sequenced with an Illumina HiSeq 1500. The public reads were reanalyzed by TCRdb: fastp trimming at Q25, MiXCR alignment, in-frame beta chains only. Rows with one shared CDR3 protein collapse into an entry with the most common genes and DNA. This sample holds some 300,000 distinct CDR3 sequences; 9.6% were observed only once. Of the sample, approximately 2.4% is held by the ten largest clones. What was sequenced was PBMCs. The source is a human donor in good health (CMV status not recorded). Some clones in this sample may be carry-over from other donors' samples.

Many counts were recorded for this clonotype. The rearrangement uses TRBV28 and TRBJ2-7; 9 bases fit TRBD1. The CDR3 consists of 11 residues. Germline V lookup: CDR1 MDHEN, CDR2 SYDVKM. V lost 3 bases to trimming and J lost 12 bases; unmatched junction nucleotides: 3. Here the CDR3 reads CASSLGDRVYV. The DNA of the CDR3 is TGTGCCAGCAGTTTGGGGGACAGGGTGTACGTC.

At least ten counts were recorded for this clonotype. V is TRBV5-1 and J is TRBJ2-1; no firm D call. Germline lookup yields CDR1 SGHRS and CDR2 YFSETQ. Between the trimmed V and J ends, which lost 1 base and 15 bases, there was a span of 11 bases. The CDR3 extends over 11 amino acids. CDR3 residues: CASSLPGSVFF. CDR3 coding DNA: TGCGCCAGCAGCTTGCCCGGGTCGGTGTTCTTC.